What follows describes a single T cell receptor (beta chain). This record belongs to a study of T cell changes during pregnancy in multiple sclerosis. Per germline, CDR1 LNHDA and CDR2 SQIVND (reference sequence). The trim removed 3 bases at V and 0 bases at J, leaving 1 base unmatched. CDR3 length: 15 residues. Assay: immunoSEQ multiplex PCR; the TCRdb copy retains only in-frame clones and omits some. The profile covers nearly 110,000 clones, with roughly 89% appearing a single time and less than 2% taken by the ten largest. The chain joins TRBV19 to TRBJ2-3, with 9 positions matching TRBD2. The specimen comprised peripheral blood, sampled before pregnancy. The receptor was isolated from a female donor with multiple sclerosis, enrolled in a pregnancy study. The DNA for the CDR3 is TGTGCCAGTAGTATGACTAGCGGCAGCACAGATACGCAGTATTTT. Amino acid sequence: CASSMTSGSTDTQYF.